The entry below describes one TCR beta chain. Antigen specificity is unknown. The sample originates from a study of CD8 T cells in Susac syndrome. The V gene lost 4 bases and the J gene lost 1 base, with 17 bases spanning the gap. The CDR3 sequence is 17 residues long. CDR1 and CDR2 from the germline V gene are SGHRS and YFSETQ. RNA, at about 0.5 to 1 ug, was reverse transcribed with random hexamers. TCRdb called the immunoSEQ multiplex PCR reads again in MiXCR, with one record for every CDR3 protein. The data hold approximately 220,000 distinct CDR3 sequences, with approximately 90% observed a single time. The study, taken as a whole, reports: The study conceded that its TCR sequencing and HLA analysis involved relatively few individuals.

High-throughput TCR beta sequencing covered peripheral CD8+ and CD4+ T cells. The multiple sclerosis controls consisted of treatment-naive patients with relapsing-remitting disease, either stable or active. The authors negatively isolated CD8+ and CD4+ T cells and FACS-enriched TEMRA cells. This rearrangement joins TRBV5-1 to TRBJ2-2; D assignment may be TRBD1 or TRBD2 (5 bases each). Sequencing was performed on CD8+ T cells from PBMCs. The receptor's source is a human donor with multiple sclerosis. The CDR3 sequence is CASSLQPGRKNTGELFF. In nucleotides, the CDR3 is TGCGCCAGCAGCCTACAGCCGGGACGGAAGAACACCGGGGAGCTGTTTTTT.